The 31 T cell receptor beta chains presented below share a single source sample, sequenced in a study of blood T cell repertoires in COVID-19. Sequencing used immunoSEQ multiplex PCR; TCRdb keeps in-frame clones, though not all of them. The table records 300,000 or so clones, about 85% of them present only once. The sample was PBMCs or T cells enriched from blood (not recorded which). The receptor source for this set is a woman aged 25 to 39 who had recovered from COVID-19.

At least ten counts were recorded for this clone. V and J are TRBV7-9 and TRBJ2-7; D is uncertain. With 2 bases removed from V and 7 bases from J, the gap between germline ends came to 12 bases. Germline V lookup: CDR1 SEHNR, CDR2 FQNEAQ (reference sequence). The CDR3 contains 13 residues. CDR3 in amino acids: CASSLSPFEEQYF. The CDR3 nucleotides read TGTGCCAGCAGCTTAAGTCCCTTCGAGGAGCAGTACTTC. Together with reference TRBV7-9 and TRBJ2-7, the CDR3 gives the full variable domain: DTGVSQNPRHKITKRGQNVTFRCDPISEHNRLYWYRQTLGQGPEFLTYFQNEAQLEKSRLLSDRFSAERPKGSFSTLEIQRTEQGDSAMYLCASSLSPFEEQYFGPGTRLTVT.

V is TRBV6-1 and J is TRBJ1-4; tentatively, D is TRBD1 (6 bases). The CDR3 consists of 12 residues. CDR1 is MNHNS, CDR2 SASEGT, per germline. Deletions cut 2 bases from V and 15 bases from J, with 13 bases between. The DNA for the CDR3 is TGTGCCAGCAGTGAACGGGGGGCCCGTTTGTTTTTT. Its translation is CASSERGARLFF.

The genes are TRBV7-3 and TRBJ1-1; unclear D gene. V lost 0 bases, J lost 9 bases, and 11 bases lay in between. Per germline, CDR1 SGHTA and CDR2 FQGTGA. The CDR3 covers 13 residues. The chain's CDR3 is CASSLTRSTQAFF. Written as DNA, the CDR3 is TGTGCCAGCAGCTTAACGCGAAGTACGCAAGCTTTCTTT. Together with reference TRBV7-3 and TRBJ1-1, the CDR3 gives the full variable domain: GAGVSQTPSNKVTEKGKYVELRCDPISGHTALYWYRQSLGQGPEFLIYFQGTGAADDSGLPNDRFFAVRPEGSVSTLKIQRTERGDSAVYLCASSLTRSTQAFFGQGTRLTVV.

This clone was detected only a few times. V usage is TRBV6-6 and J usage is TRBJ2-2, with D unclear. Germline CDR1 is MNHNY and CDR2 is SVGAGI (reference sequence). V lost 3 bases, J lost 0 bases, and 11 bases lay in between. The length of the CDR3 is 16 residues. The CDR3: CASSYAGFANTGELFF. Written as DNA, the CDR3 is TGTGCCAGCAGTTATGCAGGTTTCGCGAACACCGGGGAGCTGTTTTTT.

The rearrangement uses TRBV7-9 and TRBJ1-1; D may be TRBD1 (5 bases). Between the trimmed V and J ends, which lost 1 base and 1 base, there was a span of 10 bases. Germline CDR1 and CDR2: SEHNR and FQNEAQ (reference sequence). This CDR3 is built from 15 residues. CDR3 nucleotides: TGTGCCAGCAGCTTAGGATCTAGGGGGAACACTGAAGCTTTCTTT. It is translated as CASSLGSRGNTEAFF.

In its sample, this clone was seen a few times. The CDR3: CASSSRGTAYEQYF. DNA for the CDR3: TGTGCCAGCAGCTCGCGGGGGACTGCCTACGAGCAGTACTTC. J is TRBJ2-7 and V is TRBV5-6, with 7 bases that match TRBD2. The CDR3 covers 14 residues. V lost 3 bases, J lost 2 bases, and 5 bases stayed unmatched. Germline values: CDR1 SGHDT, CDR2 YYEEEE. The full variable domain, with the rest looked up from reference TRBV5-6 and TRBJ2-7, is DAGVTQSPTHLIKTRGQQVTLRCSPKSGHDTVSWYQQALGQGPQFIFQYYEEEERQRGNFPDRFSGHQFPNYSSELNVNALLLGDSALYLCASSSRGTAYEQYFGPGTRLTVT.

The genes are TRBV7-9 and TRBJ1-5, with D hard to call. Germline CDR1 and CDR2: SEHNR and FQNEAQ (reference sequence). Trimming left V 7 bases short and J 7 bases short, with 14 bases between. CDR3 length: 13 amino acids. The CDR3 coding sequence is TGTGCCAGCAAGCCTTACTACGGGCAGCCCCAGCATTTT. Its translation is CASKPYYGQPQHF.

The chain recombines TRBV13 with TRBJ1-6, with D possibly matching TRBD1 (5 bases). V shed 5 bases and J shed 13 bases, with 18 bases lying between them. The germline gives CDR1 PRHDT, CDR2 FYEKMQ (reference sequence). The CDR3 contains 14 residues. As DNA, the CDR3 is TGTGCCAGCAGCAGAAACGCCGGGGGAGTTCCCCTCCACTTT. Its translation: CASSRNAGGVPLHF.

The rearrangement uses TRBV30 and TRBJ1-3, with no clear D. V was shortened by 5 bases and J by 0 bases, with 8 bases between the two germline ends. The CDR3 is 13 amino acids. CDR1 and CDR2 from the germline V gene are GTSNPN and SVGIG (reference sequence). CDR3 residues: CAWSGNSGNTIYF. The CDR3 DNA sequence: TGTGCCTGGTCCGGGAACTCTGGAAACACCATATATTTT.

This clone was recorded only once. The V and J genes are TRBV18 and TRBJ2-7, with TRBD2 matching over 11 bases. The V segment lost 1 base and the J segment 4 bases; nucleotides outside the gene matches: 9. This CDR3 is built from 17 residues. Germline V lookup: CDR1 KGHSH, CDR2 LQKENI. In DNA, the CDR3 is TGTGCCAGCTCACCACTTAGCGGGGGGGCTTCGGGGTACGAGCAGTACTTC. This encodes CASSPLSGGASGYEQYF. Complete variable domain (other parts from reference TRBV18 and TRBJ2-7): NAGVMQNPRHLVRRRGQEARLRCSPMKGHSHVYWYRQLPEEGLKFMVYLQKENIIDESGMPKERFSAEFPKEGPSILRIQQVVRGDSAAYFCASSPLSGGASGYEQYFGPGTRLTVT.

This clone occurred a few times. The chain is built from TRBV30 and TRBJ1-5; D unresolved. Per the germline V gene, CDR1 is GTSNPN and CDR2 is SVGIG (reference sequence). V was cut by 1 base and J by 9 bases, with 22 bases left in between. The CDR3 spans 16 residues. CDR3 DNA: TGTGCCTGGAGTGAACTTGGGGATGCGAGGGATGCGCCCCAGCATTTT. Translation: CAWSELGDARDAPQHF.

J is TRBJ2-1 and V is TRBV6-5; D possibly corresponds to TRBD1 (6 bases). Trimming removed 6 bases from V and 10 bases from J, with 13 bases in between. The CDR3 is 12 amino acids. Germline CDR1 reads MNHEY; CDR2 reads SVGAGI. The CDR3 DNA is TGTGCCAGCAGCACAGGGAAGCACGAGCAGTTCTTC. As protein: CASSTGKHEQFF.

The V call is TRBV6-5, the J call TRBJ2-7; TRBD1 matches 11 bases. The CDR3 is made up of 16 amino acids. The germline gives CDR1 MNHEY, CDR2 SVGAGI. V dropped 0 bases and J dropped 6; count of bases not matched to a gene: 7. DNA of the CDR3: TGTGCCAGCAGTTACTCCCGGACAGGGGGCTTTGGCGAGCAGTACTTC. It codes for CASSYSRTGGFGEQYF.

V is TRBV6-1 and J is TRBJ1-1; D is undetermined. Germline lookup yields CDR1 MNHNS and CDR2 SASEGT. V was trimmed by 4 bases and J by 4 bases, leaving 19 bases between them. CDR3 length equals 16 residues. CDR3 in amino acids: CASSGSTGRRTTEAFF. Written as DNA, the CDR3 is TGTGCCAGCAGTGGATCGACGGGGAGGAGGACCACTGAAGCTTTCTTT.

The CDR3 spells CASSFRQGGTEAFF. The CDR3 DNA sequence: TGCGCCAGCAGCTTCAGACAGGGAGGCACTGAAGCTTTCTTT. This chain connects TRBV5-1 to TRBJ1-1, with 7 bases lining up with TRBD1. With V trimmed by 2 bases and J by 4 bases, 5 bases remained unmatched. This CDR3 region has 14 residues. The germline gives CDR1 SGHRS, CDR2 YFSETQ.

The chain joins TRBV12-3 or TRBV12-4 to TRBJ2-2; D not certain. The CDR3 consists of 12 residues. V shed 4 bases and J shed 4 bases, with 4 bases lying between them. Here the CDR3 DNA reads TGTGCCAGCAGTTCGGGCACCGGGGAGCTGTTTTTT. It translates to CASSSGTGELFF.

This clone turned up a few times. The rearrangement joins TRBV20-1 to TRBJ1-1, with unresolved D. Germline V gene lookup returns CDR1 DFQATT and CDR2 SNEGSKA (reference sequence). CDR3 length: 14 residues. Trimming stripped 3 bases from V and 3 bases from J, with 14 bases between. CDR3 loop: CSASPPGGYTEAFF. In DNA, the CDR3 is TGCAGTGCTAGTCCCCCGGGTGGTTACACTGAAGCTTTCTTT.

The chain carries TRBV5-1 and TRBJ2-7, with D perhaps matching TRBD1 (5 bases). The germline V and J ends were trimmed by 4 bases and 4 bases, with 15 bases remaining between them. This CDR3 has 14 residues. Germline CDR1 SGHRS, CDR2 YFSETQ. The CDR3 spells CASSGTTQGYEQYF. CDR3 nucleotides: TGCGCCAGCAGCGGAACTACCCAGGGTTACGAGCAGTACTTC.

The chain combines TRBV30 with TRBJ1-6; 11 bases are shared with TRBD1. Germline trimming cut 1 base from V and 9 bases from J; bases unmatched to any gene: 5. The CDR3 runs to 15 residues. Germline lookup yields CDR1 GTSNPN and CDR2 SVGIG (reference sequence). The CDR3 here is CAWSAGTGGVSPLHF. In DNA, the CDR3 is TGTGCCTGGAGTGCCGGGACAGGGGGTGTTTCACCCCTCCACTTT.

The V call is TRBV11-3, the J call TRBJ1-3; possible D gene TRBD1, 5 bases. This CDR3 spans 15 amino acids. Germline V gene sequence: CDR1 SGHNT, CDR2 YENEEA. V lost 5 bases and J 0 bases, leaving 11 bases between the germline ends. The CDR3 reads CASSLTGLSGNTIYF. CDR3 in DNA: TGTGCCAGCAGCCTAACAGGTCTCTCTGGAAACACCATATATTTT.

This sequence joins TRBV13 and TRBJ2-3, with a tentative D call TRBD2 (5 bases). V was clipped by 2 bases and J by 4 bases, with 22 bases between them. Germline V gives CDR1 PRHDT, CDR2 FYEKMQ (reference sequence). CDR3 length equals 18 residues. The CDR3: CASSLRGHGASFPDTQYF. Written as DNA, the CDR3 is TGTGCCAGCAGCTTAAGAGGGCACGGAGCATCCTTCCCAGATACGCAGTATTTT.

V is TRBV7-9 and J is TRBJ2-7, with D perhaps matching TRBD1 (6 bases). Germline loops: CDR1 SEHNR, CDR2 FQNEAQ (reference sequence). This CDR3 has 13 residues. Trimming removed 5 bases from V and 6 bases from J, with 14 bases in between. CDR3 sequence: CASSDYRVGEQYF. CDR3 DNA sequence: TGTGCCAGCAGCGATTACAGGGTGGGCGAGCAGTACTTC.

V and J are TRBV6-6 and TRBJ1-2, with 8 bases fitting TRBD1. V shed 5 bases, J shed 4 bases, and the junction held 9 bases outside the gene matches. The CDR3 extends over 15 amino acids. The germline V gene has CDR1 MNHNY and CDR2 SVGAGI (reference sequence). The DNA for the CDR3 is TGTGCCAGCAGTAGGGTGACAGGGGAGCCCTATGGCTACACCTTC. This encodes CASSRVTGEPYGYTF.

This clone was counted once. The chain recombines TRBV4-2 with TRBJ1-3; D perhaps matches TRBD1 (5 bases). The germline V gene has CDR1 LGHNA and CDR2 YNFKEQ. V dropped 4 bases and J dropped 0 bases, with 16 bases sitting between them. The CDR3 length is 17 residues. The CDR3 nucleotides are TGTGCCAGCAGCCCGGACACGCTACTCCACTCTGGAAACACCATATATTTT. Its translation is CASSPDTLLHSGNTIYF.

This clone came up once. The chain carries TRBV9 and TRBJ2-2; 8 positions match TRBD2. The germline V gene encodes CDR1 SGDLS and CDR2 YYNGEE. The junction had 23 bases not matched to a gene; V was cut back by 4 bases and J by 6 bases. The CDR3 runs to 20 residues. CDR3 coding DNA: TGTGCCAGCAGCCCAACTGGGACTAGGGGTTTTTTCGGGGGACCCGGGGAGCTGTTTTTT. Translated, it gives CASSPTGTRGFFGGPGELFF.

V gene TRBV4-2 combines with J gene TRBJ1-4; 8 bases are shared with TRBD1. The CDR3 length is 15 residues. Germline loops: CDR1 LGHNA, CDR2 YNFKEQ. After removal of 1 base from V and 7 bases from J, the junction contained 5 bases not matched to a gene. CDR3 sequence reads: CASSQAWTGREKLFF. The CDR3 nucleotides are TGTGCCAGCAGCCAAGCCTGGACAGGGCGTGAAAAACTGTTTTTT.

The rearrangement links TRBV30 to TRBJ1-2; TRBD1 is a possible D gene (5 bases). Germline V CDR1 and CDR2: GTSNPN, SVGIG (reference sequence). The CDR3 consists of 13 residues. V was pared by 1 base and J by 6 bases, with 12 bases between. CDR3 loop: CAWSGDSSNGYTF. For the CDR3, the DNA is TGTGCCTGGAGTGGCGACAGCAGCAATGGCTACACCTTC.

V is TRBV12-3 or TRBV12-4 and J is TRBJ1-5; D remains unclear. The length of the CDR3 is 11 residues. V was shortened by 5 bases and J by 3 bases, with 2 bases between the two germline ends. The CDR3 spells CASSLNQPQHF. As DNA, the CDR3 is TGTGCCAGCAGTCTCAATCAGCCCCAGCATTTT.

The chain carries TRBV6-5 and TRBJ2-1; 7 positions agree with TRBD2. Germline CDR1 is MNHEY and CDR2 is SVGAGI. This CDR3 contains 15 residues. V lost 4 bases and J lost 7; bases outside the gene matches: 10. The CDR3 DNA reads TGTGCCAGCAGTTCCTCTCTAGCGGCCCAGAATGAGCAGTTCTTC. This codes for CASSSSLAAQNEQFF.

The CDR3 bases are TGTGCCAGTACTTCAGGGGTAACCAACTATGGCTACACCTTC. Its protein product is CASTSGVTNYGYTF. The chain couples TRBV19 to TRBJ1-2, with a possible D match to TRBD1 (6 bases). Germline CDR1 and CDR2: LNHDA and SQIVND (reference sequence). The CDR3 contains 14 residues. The V end lost 7 bases, the J end lost 2 bases, and 14 bases lay between the germline ends.

The chain carries TRBV9 and TRBJ2-1; the match to TRBD1 covers 7 bases. This CDR3 contains 14 residues. Germline trimming cut 3 bases from V and 7 bases from J; bases unmatched to any gene: 7. Germline values: CDR1 SGDLS, CDR2 YYNGEE. This CDR3 is CASSAIQGTNEQFF. The CDR3 DNA reads TGTGCCAGCAGCGCTATACAGGGGACGAATGAGCAGTTCTTC. Based on the CDR3 plus reference TRBV9 and TRBJ2-1, the full variable domain is DSGVTQTPKHLITATGQRVTLRCSPRSGDLSVYWYQQSLDQGLQFLIQYYNGEERAKGNILERFSAQQFPDLHSELNLSSLELGDSALYFCASSAIQGTNEQFFGPGTRLTVL.